This entry lists 20 T cell receptor beta chains sequenced from one sample in a study of blood T cells in healthy people across ages. Together with a sample-barcoded 5' primer, a J-beta primer mix was included in a second PCR lasting roughly 6 to 12 cycles. TCRdb analysed the 5' RACE reads with MiXCR anew, one entry per CDR3 protein. The sample records some 1,800,000 distinct CDR3 sequences, about two fifths being singletons. Sample: blood. The receptors shown here come from a human donor in good health.

This clonotype was recorded a few times. The genes are TRBV10-3 and TRBJ2-3, with D possibly matching TRBD2 (6 bases). The V gene lost 4 bases and the J gene lost 4 bases, with 9 bases spanning the gap. CDR1 is ENHRY and CDR2 is SYGVKD in the germline V gene. This CDR3 contains 13 residues. The CDR3 region has the DNA TGTGCCATCAGTGGGTTAGCGGCAGATACGCAGTATTTT. Translation: CAISGLAADTQYF.

This clonotype has more than one count but fewer than ten. The chain uses TRBV5-5 and TRBJ2-7, with D possibly being TRBD1 (6 bases). The CDR3 is 13 residues long. Trimming shortened V by 7 bases and J by 4 bases, and 15 bases separated the two germline ends. Germline V gene data show CDR1 as SGHKS and CDR2 as YYEKEE (reference sequence). DNA for the CDR3: TGTGCCAGCGGCTCAGGGGCCATATACGAGCAGTACTTC. It translates to CASGSGAIYEQYF.

This clonotype was detected a few times. V gene TRBV20-1 combines with J gene TRBJ2-1; D possibly matches TRBD1 or TRBD2 (6 bases each). Between the trimmed V and J ends, which lost 5 bases and 4 bases, there was a span of 18 bases. The germline CDR1 and CDR2 sequences are DFQATT and SNEGSKA (reference sequence). The CDR3 has 15 residues. Written as DNA, the CDR3 is TGCAGTGCTCGACTCCCGGGGGCGAAATACAATGAGCAGTTCTTC. This translates into CSARLPGAKYNEQFF.

The rearrangement joins TRBV4-2 to TRBJ2-4; the D is unclear. V was shortened by 5 bases and J by 12 bases, with 14 bases between the two germline ends. The CDR3 covers 12 residues. Germline CDR1 and CDR2: LGHNA and YNFKEQ. The CDR3 loop is CASSLEARNQYF. CDR3 DNA sequence: TGTGCCAGCAGCTTAGAGGCTAGGAATCAGTACTTC.

This clonotype was seen more than once but under ten times. This chain uses TRBV9 with TRBJ2-2; the D is unclear. This CDR3 has 14 amino acids. V gave up 5 bases and J gave up 4 bases, with 12 bases separating them. Germline lookup yields CDR1 SGDLS and CDR2 YYNGEE. Here the CDR3 reads CASRHDSGTGELFF. Here the CDR3 DNA reads TGTGCCAGCAGGCATGACTCGGGCACCGGGGAGCTGTTTTTT.

This clonotype was seen repeatedly, ten times or more. This chain uses TRBV20-1 with TRBJ2-1; D might be TRBD2 (6 bases). The CDR3 has 14 amino acids. Germline loops: CDR1 DFQATT, CDR2 SNEGSKA (reference sequence). The ends were cut back, 0 bases at V and 2 bases at J, with 8 bases in the middle. CDR3 loop: CSARDGEAYNEQFF. DNA of the CDR3: TGCAGTGCTAGAGATGGGGAGGCCTACAATGAGCAGTTCTTC.

This rearrangement joins TRBV3-1 to TRBJ1-1; D not resolved. Germline loops: CDR1 LGHDT, CDR2 YNNKEL (reference sequence). V was shortened by 0 bases and J by 7 bases, with 6 bases between the two germline ends. This CDR3 has 12 amino acids. CDR3 sequence reads: CASSQDRREAFF. The CDR3 nucleotides read TGTGCCAGCAGCCAAGACAGGCGTGAAGCTTTCTTT.

The chain has TRBV12-3 or TRBV12-4 and TRBJ2-1; D may be TRBD2 (5 bases). This CDR3 is built from 16 residues. The germline V and J ends were trimmed by 3 bases and 0 bases, with 12 bases remaining between them. Here the CDR3 DNA reads TGTGCCAGCAGTTTCGCGGGCCTTAGCTCCTACAATGAGCAGTTCTTC. It yields the protein CASSFAGLSSYNEQFF.

Remarks on this clonotype: The junction shows a germline mismatch at one end, possibly a read error. The CDR3 loop reads CSARARTGSGQPRHF. CDR3 sequence (DNA): TGCAGTGCTAGGGCCCGGACAGGATCCGGTCAGCCCCGGCATTTT. The rearrangement uses TRBV20-1 and TRBJ1-5; 7 nucleotides align to TRBD1. CDR3 length equals 15 residues. Germline V gives CDR1 DFQATT, CDR2 SNEGSKA (reference sequence).

In DNA, the CDR3 is TGCGCCAGCAGCCAAGTCGGGACAGGGAGCAACTATGGCTACACCTTC. Protein product: CASSQVGTGSNYGYTF. This chain uses TRBV4-1 with TRBJ1-2; 9 bases match TRBD1. The trim removed 1 base at V and 2 bases at J, leaving 5 bases unmatched. Per germline, CDR1 MGHRA and CDR2 YSYEKL. The CDR3 is made up of 16 amino acids.

This chain links TRBV12-3 or TRBV12-4 with TRBJ2-7; TRBD2 aligns across 9 bases. V lost 6 bases and J lost 3; bases outside the gene matches: 9. The CDR3 sequence is 15 residues long. The CDR3 DNA reads TGTGCCAGCAGGCAAGCGGGGGGAGAATTCTACGAGCAGTACTTC. Translation gives CASRQAGGEFYEQYF.

The J gene is TRBJ2-1, the V gene TRBV7-9, with 10 bases identical to TRBD1. Trimming at V came to 1 base and at J to 6 bases, leaving 3 bases not matched to a gene. The CDR3 has 15 residues. CDR1 and CDR2 (germline): SEHNR, FQNEAQ (reference sequence). DNA for the CDR3: TGTGCCAGCAGCTTAGGCCGGACAGGGGGCAATGAGCAGTTCTTC. Translation: CASSLGRTGGNEQFF.

This clonotype came up a few times. The rearrangement links TRBV29-1 to TRBJ1-2; D ambiguous. CDR1 is SQVTM and CDR2 is ANQGSEA in the germline V gene. V lost 5 bases and J lost 5, with 3 bases in between. This CDR3 comprises 9 residues. This CDR3 reads CSVSYGYTF. Written as DNA, the CDR3 is TGCAGCGTTAGTTATGGCTACACCTTC. Complete variable domain (other parts from reference TRBV29-1 and TRBJ1-2): SAVISQKPSRDICQRGTSLTIQCQVDSQVTMMFWYRQQPGQSLTLIATANQGSEATYESGFVIDKFPISRPNLTFSTLTVSNMSPEDSSIYLCSVSYGYTFGSGTRLTVV.

This clonotype was seen a handful of times. One end of the junction fails to match germline, which may point to a read error. J is TRBJ1-2 and V is TRBV9; no definite D call. The germline CDR1 and CDR2 sequences are SGDLS and YYNGEE. The CDR3 is 14 amino acids. The CDR3 sequence is CASNVGSGLGGYTF. The DNA of the CDR3 is TGTGCCAGCAACGTAGGATCCGGGCTCGGAGGCTACACCTTC.

The chain carries TRBV29-1 and TRBJ2-3, with TRBD2 identical over 9 bases. The J segment lost 0 bases and the V segment lost 3 bases, leaving 4 bases of the junction unmatched. Germline CDR1 SQVTM, CDR2 ANQGSEA. There are 15 residues in the CDR3. The CDR3 sequence is CSVDASGVSTDTQYF. The CDR3 DNA sequence: TGCAGCGTTGACGCTAGCGGGGTTAGCACAGATACGCAGTATTTT.

Written as DNA, the CDR3 is TGTGCCAGCTGCCCCGGGACTACTACCTACGAGCAGTACTTC. Translation gives CASCPGTTTYEQYF. The V call is TRBV3-1, the J call TRBJ2-7; 7 positions agree with TRBD2. The CDR3 runs to 14 residues. The trim removed 8 bases at V and 2 bases at J, leaving 9 bases unmatched. CDR1 is LGHDT and CDR2 is YNNKEL in the germline V gene (reference sequence).

This sequence joins TRBV2 and TRBJ2-7; maybe TRBD2 (5 bases). The J call could be wrong; TRBJ2-5 is a better fit for the DNA end. The germline CDR1 and CDR2 sequences are SNHLY and FYNNEI. This CDR3 region has 14 residues. CDR3 in DNA: TGTGCCAGCAGTGAAAAAACTGGGAGAGAGACCCAGTACTTC. Translated: CASSEKTGRETQYF.

In its sample, this clonotype was seen a few times. A much more abundant neighbour one base away suggests this may be a read error. The rearrangement links TRBV6-2 or TRBV6-3 to TRBJ1-5; D gene uncertain. The CDR3 consists of 14 residues. CDR1 and CDR2 from the germline V gene are MNHEY and SVGEGT. The CDR3 loop reads CASSHSSLMQPQHF. The CDR3, as DNA: TGTGCCAGCAGTCACTCGAGTTTAATGCAGCCCCAGCATTTT.

In its sample, this clonotype was seen many times. This chain uses TRBV7-9 with TRBJ2-1; tentatively, D is TRBD1 (5 bases). V lost 3 bases, J lost 9 bases, and 6 bases lay in between. Germline CDR1 and CDR2: SEHNR and FQNEAQ (reference sequence). This CDR3 contains 11 residues. CDR3 in amino acids: CASSFQGEQFF. CDR3 bases: TGTGCCAGCAGCTTCCAGGGTGAGCAGTTCTTC.

Details on this clonotype: The junction departs from the called germline gene at one end, perhaps through a read error. J is TRBJ2-3 and V is TRBV4-1; the match to TRBD2 covers 13 bases. Germline loops: CDR1 MGHRA, CDR2 YSYEKL. The CDR3 is made up of 17 amino acids. The CDR3 nucleotides are TGCGCCAGTAGCCAACTAGCGGGGGGGCTGGCGGCAGATACGCAGTATTTT. Its translation is CASSQLAGGLAADTQYF.